The source of this T cell receptor (beta chain) is a study of blood T cell repertoires in COVID-19. Study overall: T cells, B-cell-depleted T cells, or PBMCs supplied cDNA or gDNA.

This clone occurred once. Germline values: CDR1 LGHNA, CDR2 YSLEER. Germline trimming cut 1 base from V and 2 bases from J; bases unmatched to any gene: 8. The CDR3 extends over 16 amino acids. Profiled with immunoSEQ multiplex PCR; TCRdb holds only in-frame clones, not every one. Seen here are approximately 230,000 clones, about 90% observed once, and the top ten hold under 4%. V is TRBV4-3 and J is TRBJ2-7; 7 bases are a match to TRBD2. This TCR derives from a young man with active or convalescent COVID-19. Material: peripheral blood. The DNA of the CDR3 is TGCGCCAGCAGCCAAGTAAGCGGGACTGCTACCTACGAGCAGTACTTC. This encodes CASSQVSGTATYEQYF.